This TCR beta chain was sequenced during a study of T-cell reconstitution after alpha-beta-depleted transplantation in children. Overall study findings and caveats: Certain patients had high TCRbeta diversity at day 60, and it came from recipient T cells and thymic progenitors that survived. Reportedly, only several hundred clones from non-depleted graft cells drove alpha-beta T-cell counts at about two months.

V was clipped by 1 base and J by 5 bases, with 6 bases between them. The CDR3 extends over 13 amino acids. CDR1 is SEHNR and CDR2 is FQNEAQ in the germline V gene (reference sequence). The library targeted TCRbeta and was prepared with unique molecular identifiers. TCRdb reprocessed the PCR reads with MiXCR, giving one entry per CDR3 protein. The sample carries 700,000 or so distinct CDR3 sequences, approximately 14% recorded once. The table lists this clonotype with many counts. The antigen remains unidentified. The sequencing used PBMCs, collected before TCRalphabeta/CD19-depleted stem cell transplant. This receptor was taken from a girl aged 2 to 9 with congenital amegakaryocytic thrombocytopenia, due to receive a stem cell transplant. V is TRBV7-9 and J is TRBJ1-5; D not resolved. DNA of the CDR3: TGTGCCAGCAGCTTAGAGGAGGATCAGCCCCAGCATTTT. Protein sequence: CASSLEEDQPQHF.